This T cell receptor beta chain was profiled in a study of radiotherapy plus CTLA-4 blockade in lung cancer. Study-wide findings and caveats: Tumor-origin TCR clones grew in blood after radiotherapy plus ipilimumab.

Produced via immunoSEQ multiplex PCR; TCRdb's table is partial and in-frame only. The sample gives over 95,000 clones, about 70% of which show up once; around 2.8% is in the top ten. Germline V CDR1 and CDR2: LNHNV, YYDKDF (reference sequence). V was pared by 5 bases and J by 2 bases, with 14 bases of the junction left unmatched. The CDR3 length is 17 residues. As for this clone: Its target is not known.

The TCR originated in a human donor with non-small cell lung cancer who had a partial response to radiotherapy plus ipilimumab. Some clones in this sample may be carry-over from other donors' samples. The sequenced sample was peripheral blood, obtained from a patient treated with radiotherapy plus ipilimumab. The chain combines TRBV15 with TRBJ2-5; TRBD1 aligns across 7 bases. The CDR3 nucleotides read TGTGCCACCAGCCCAAGGGGGCAGCCGCTTCGTCAAGAGACCCAGTACTTC. Its translation is CATSPRGQPLRQETQYF.